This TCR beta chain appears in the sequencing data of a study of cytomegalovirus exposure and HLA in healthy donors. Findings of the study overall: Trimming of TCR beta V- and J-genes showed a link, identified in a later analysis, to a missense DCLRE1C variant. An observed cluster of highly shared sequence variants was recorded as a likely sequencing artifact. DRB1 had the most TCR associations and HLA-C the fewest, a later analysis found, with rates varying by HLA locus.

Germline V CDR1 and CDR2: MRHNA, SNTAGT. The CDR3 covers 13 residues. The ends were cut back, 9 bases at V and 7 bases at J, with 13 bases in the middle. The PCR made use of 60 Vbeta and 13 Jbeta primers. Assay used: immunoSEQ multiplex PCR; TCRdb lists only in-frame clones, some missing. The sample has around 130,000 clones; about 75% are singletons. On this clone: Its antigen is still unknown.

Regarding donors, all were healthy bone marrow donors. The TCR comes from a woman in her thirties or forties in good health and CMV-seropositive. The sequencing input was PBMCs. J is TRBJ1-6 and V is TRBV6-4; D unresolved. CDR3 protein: CASSTRSNSPLHF. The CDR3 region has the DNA TGTGCCAGTTCTACAAGGAGCAATTCACCCCTCCACTTT.